This TCR beta chain was captured by sequencing in a study of HIV-infected patients and healthy controls. Study results and limitations: In healthy controls, MAIT alpha CDR3s were common; in HIV+ repertoires, severely depleted.

Reverse transcription used 450 to 500 ng RNA and constant-region primers for alpha and beta. Alpha and beta chain libraries were made separately by chain-specific third strand synthesis with multiplexing indices. TCRdb called the 5' RACE reads again in MiXCR, with one record for every CDR3 protein. Of about 14,000 distinct CDR3 sequences in the sample, roughly an eighth were seen once. CDR3 length: 15 amino acids. Per germline, CDR1 SGHAT and CDR2 FQNNGV. Trimming removed 5 bases from V and 2 bases from J, with 10 bases in between. This clonotype has at least ten counts. Its antigen is still unknown. Antiretroviral therapy had run roughly three months, about 14 weeks, before follow-up blood collection. All unsorted peripheral T cells were captured because whole blood was used without fractionation.

Here the sequenced sample was blood, taken during antiretroviral therapy. This TCR was sampled from an adult with HIV infection. The donor label of this sample is uncertain. V gene TRBV11-2 combines with J gene TRBJ2-6, with unresolved D. The CDR3 region is CASSNLSPGANVLTF. CDR3 coding DNA: TGTGCCAGCAGCAACCTGTCACCTGGGGCCAACGTCCTGACTTTC. Variable domain in full (rest from reference TRBV11-2 and TRBJ2-6): EAGVAQSPRYKIIEKRQSVAFWCNPISGHATLYWYQQILGQGPKLLIQFQNNGVVDDSQLPKDRFSAERLKGVDSTLKIQPAKLEDSAVYLCASSNLSPGANVLTFGAGSRLTVL.